A single sample is the source of the 27 T cell receptor beta chains below, sequenced in a study of blood T cell repertoires in COVID-19. Libraries were prepared by immunoSEQ multiplex PCR; TCRdb keeps only in-frame clonotypes and omits some of them. The repertoire consists of fewer than 200,000 clones, with roughly 87% occurring once and the leading ten covering 7.8%. The sample was peripheral blood. Every receptor here comes from a woman aged 55-70 years with COVID-19, enrolled during active disease.

This clone was detected a few times. The gene calls are TRBV20-1 and TRBJ1-6, with no clear D. With 3 bases removed from V and 6 bases from J, the gap between germline ends came to 12 bases. This CDR3 region has 14 residues. Germline CDR1 reads DFQATT; CDR2 reads SNEGSKA (reference sequence). The DNA for the CDR3 is TGCAGTGCTAGTCAGGCTAGCCCTAATTCACCCCTCCACTTT. It yields the protein CSASQASPNSPLHF.

A note on this clone: The junction shows a germline mismatch at one end, possibly a read error. J is TRBJ2-7 and V is TRBV6-1, with no clear D. Germline-derived CDR1 and CDR2 are MNHNS and SASEGT. CDR3 length equals 11 residues. CDR3 sequence: CASREAREQYF. The CDR3, as DNA: TGTGCCAGCAGGGAAGCCCGCGAGCAGTACTTC.

This clone was recorded once. The V gene is TRBV28, the J gene TRBJ1-1; D possibly corresponds to TRBD1 (6 bases). Germline CDR1 is MDHEN and CDR2 is SYDVKM. The CDR3 length is 16 residues. V lost 5 bases to trimming and J lost 1 base, with 17 bases between them. The CDR3 loop is CASSPSVQGSNTEAFF. The CDR3 DNA follows: TGTGCCAGCAGTCCATCCGTACAGGGCTCGAACACTGAAGCTTTCTTT.

The genes are TRBV7-2 and TRBJ2-7; D unresolved. Germline CDR1 is SGHTA and CDR2 is FQGNSA. Trimming cost V 5 bases and J 3 bases, with 5 bases left between them. CDR3 size: 11 residues. CDR3 protein: CASSPLYEQYF. The CDR3 nucleotides are TGTGCCAGCAGCCCCCTCTACGAGCAGTACTTC.

The V gene is TRBV19, the J gene TRBJ2-3; D is possibly TRBD1 (7 bases). The CDR3 loop spans 15 amino acids. V was cut by 0 bases and J by 5 bases, with 12 bases left in between. Germline values: CDR1 LNHDA, CDR2 SQIVND (reference sequence). The CDR3 DNA follows: TGTGCCAGTAGTATAGATGGAGGGGGCCGAGATACGCAGTATTTT. Amino acid sequence: CASSIDGGGRDTQYF.

The chain is built from TRBV5-1 and TRBJ2-6, with D maybe TRBD2 (5 bases). In germline, CDR1 is SGHRS, CDR2 YFSETQ. This CDR3 is 16 amino acids long. The ends were cut back, 3 bases at V and 0 bases at J, with 10 bases in the middle. For the CDR3, the DNA is TGCGCCAGCAGCTCGGAGGTGGGCTCTGGGGCCAACGTCCTGACTTTC. Protein sequence: CASSSEVGSGANVLTF.

This rearrangement joins TRBV9 to TRBJ2-5, with TRBD2 matching over 8 bases. CDR1 and CDR2 from the germline V gene are SGDLS and YYNGEE. CDR3 length: 15 residues. The V segment lost 2 bases and the J segment 5 bases; nucleotides outside the gene matches: 8. The CDR3 DNA reads as TGTGCCAGCAGCGTTGGTCGGGGGGGCCGTGAGACCCAGTACTTC. This translates into CASSVGRGGRETQYF.

The gene calls are TRBV21-1 and TRBJ2-2; the table's D call of TRBD1 was not tested on the DNA. TRBV21-1 constitutes a pseudogene. CDR3 size: 13 residues. The CDR3 bases are TGTGCCAGCAGCAAGTTGGGCCCCGGGGAGCTGTTTTTT. This translates into CASSKLGPGELFF.

This clone was seen a handful of times. V gene TRBV29-1 combines with J gene TRBJ2-6; 14 bases map to TRBD2. The CDR3 length is 19 residues. Trimming removed 4 bases from V and 0 bases from J; junction bases left unmatched: 8. Germline V lookup: CDR1 SQVTM, CDR2 ANQGSEA. For the CDR3, the DNA is TGCAGCGTTGTAGAGACTAGCGGGGGGGTAAGCTCTGGGGCCAACGTCCTGACTTTC. This sequence encodes CSVVETSGGVSSGANVLTF.

The chain combines TRBV7-2 with TRBJ1-2; 10 nucleotides line up with TRBD1. From germline, CDR1 is SGHTA and CDR2 FQGNSA. V was clipped by 5 bases and J by 7 bases; unmatched bases: 7. The CDR3 sequence is 14 residues long. The CDR3 sequence is CASSPGTGVVGYTF. The CDR3 DNA follows: TGTGCCAGCAGCCCCGGGACAGGGGTGGTTGGCTACACCTTC.

The rearrangement joins TRBV27 to TRBJ1-2; D is possibly TRBD1 (5 bases). Trimming removed 5 bases at V and 8 bases at J, with 18 bases between. This CDR3 is 14 amino acids long. Germline V CDR1 and CDR2: MNHEY, SMNVEV (reference sequence). As DNA, the CDR3 is TGTGCCAGCAGTCCAATTCAGGGTTATGGGGGCTACACCTTC. Encoded protein: CASSPIQGYGGYTF.

The gene calls are TRBV4-2 and TRBJ1-2, with 12 positions matching TRBD1. Germline trimming cut 1 base from V and 6 bases from J; bases unmatched to any gene: 6. Germline lookup yields CDR1 LGHNA and CDR2 YNFKEQ. This CDR3 comprises 16 residues. The CDR3 region is CASSQGGTGGADGYTF. The CDR3 coding sequence is TGTGCCAGCAGCCAAGGCGGGACAGGGGGCGCAGATGGCTACACCTTC.

CDR3 in DNA: TGTGCCAGCAGTCCCGAGGGACAGGGGTCCAATGAGCAGTTCTTC. Its protein product is CASSPEGQGSNEQFF. The rearrangement links TRBV7-9 to TRBJ2-1; 10 nucleotides align to TRBD1. The CDR3 contains 15 residues. Per germline, CDR1 SEHNR and CDR2 FQNEAQ (reference sequence). The J segment lost 6 bases and the V segment lost 6 bases, leaving 8 bases of the junction unmatched.

The J gene is TRBJ2-1, the V gene TRBV7-9, with D tentatively TRBD2 (6 bases). CDR1 is SEHNR, CDR2 FQNEAQ, per germline (reference sequence). Between the trimmed V and J ends, which lost 1 base and 6 bases, there was a span of 10 bases. The CDR3 consists of 14 residues. DNA of the CDR3: TGTGCCAGCAGCTTAGGGGGGGACCTCAATGAGCAGTTCTTC. It is translated as CASSLGGDLNEQFF.

The rearrangement links TRBV6-1 to TRBJ2-7; 8 nucleotides agree with TRBD2. CDR3 length: 16 residues. Germline trimming cut 2 bases from V and 4 bases from J; bases unmatched to any gene: 10. The germline gives CDR1 MNHNS, CDR2 SASEGT. CDR3 sequence reads: CASSERAGGGGYEQYF. In DNA, the CDR3 is TGTGCCAGCAGTGAACGGGCGGGAGGCGGAGGGTACGAGCAGTACTTC.

The V call is TRBV28, the J call TRBJ1-2; D gene ambiguous. Germline assignment: CDR1 MDHEN and CDR2 SYDVKM. Between the trimmed V and J ends, which lost 7 bases and 1 base, there was a span of 13 bases. The CDR3 is 14 residues long. Here the CDR3 DNA reads TGTGCCAGCAACGTCGTGGGGAGTAACTATGGCTACACCTTC. The encoded protein is CASNVVGSNYGYTF.

This clone was counted once. V and J are TRBV28 and TRBJ1-5; D is possibly TRBD1 (5 bases). Germline V lookup: CDR1 MDHEN, CDR2 SYDVKM. The CDR3 totals 14 residues. The V gene lost 4 bases and the J gene lost 5 bases, with 12 bases spanning the gap. CDR3 bases: TGTGCCAGCAGTTCGCAGGGTACCCATCAGCCCCAGCATTTT. Translating gives CASSSQGTHQPQHF.

The gene calls are TRBV19 and TRBJ1-2; TRBD1 agrees at 7 bases. The V and J ends lost 6 bases and 2 bases, in that order; junction bases with no gene match: 9. The CDR3 spans 15 residues. Germline CDR1 LNHDA, CDR2 SQIVND (reference sequence). The CDR3 sequence is CASRFDRAGNYGYTF. Written as DNA, the CDR3 is TGTGCCAGTAGATTCGACAGGGCTGGGAACTATGGCTACACCTTC.

V and J are TRBV19 and TRBJ2-1, with D uncertain. Trimming left V 2 bases short and J 8 bases short, with 4 bases between. Germline CDR1 and CDR2: LNHDA and SQIVND (reference sequence). The CDR3 contains 11 residues. The CDR3: CASSIQDEQFF. The CDR3 DNA reads as TGTGCCAGTAGTATACAGGATGAGCAGTTCTTC.

This sequence joins TRBV27 and TRBJ2-7; 15 bases match TRBD2. Germline assignment: CDR1 MNHEY and CDR2 SMNVEV (reference sequence). The length of the CDR3 is 16 residues. V was clipped by 5 bases and J by 5 bases; unmatched bases: 7. The CDR3 is CASSPRTSGRAHEQYF. The CDR3 coding sequence is TGTGCCAGCAGTCCCAGGACTAGCGGGAGGGCCCACGAGCAGTACTTC.

The chain couples TRBV5-8 to TRBJ2-3, with 8 positions matching TRBD2. J gave up 3 bases and V 4 bases, and 10 bases lay outside the gene matches. This CDR3 region has 16 residues. The V gene's germline CDR1 is SGHTS and CDR2 YDEGEE. The CDR3 DNA reads as TGTGCCAGCAGCCCAGGGACGGGACTAGTAACAGATACGCAGTATTTT. Residues: CASSPGTGLVTDTQYF.

The rearrangement links TRBV19 to TRBJ1-4; weak D call: TRBD1 (5 bases). V dropped 5 bases and J dropped 1 base, with 11 bases sitting between them. Germline values: CDR1 LNHDA, CDR2 SQIVND (reference sequence). The CDR3 loop spans 15 amino acids. The CDR3 sequence is CASSPLGVTNEKLFF. DNA for the CDR3: TGTGCCAGTAGTCCCCTAGGGGTAACTAATGAAAAACTGTTTTTT.

The V call is TRBV5-1, the J call TRBJ2-2; D is tentatively TRBD1 or TRBD2 (5 bases each). CDR3 length equals 15 residues. The ends were cut back, 4 bases at V and 3 bases at J, with 13 bases in the middle. Germline V gene data show CDR1 as SGHRS and CDR2 as YFSETQ. CDR3 protein: CASSVGELDTGELFF. DNA of the CDR3: TGCGCCAGCAGCGTGGGGGAGCTAGACACCGGGGAGCTGTTTTTT.

V gene TRBV7-9 combines with J gene TRBJ1-6; TRBD1 might be the D (6 bases). V was cut by 5 bases and J by 7 bases, with 15 bases left in between. Germline V gives CDR1 SEHNR, CDR2 FQNEAQ (reference sequence). The CDR3 contains 15 residues. The CDR3 loop reads CASSHWTRGNSPLHF. CDR3 sequence (DNA): TGTGCCAGCAGCCATTGGACGAGGGGGAATTCACCCCTCCACTTT.

The chain couples TRBV5-1 to TRBJ2-5; TRBD1 is a possible D gene (6 bases). The CDR3 spans 13 residues. V dropped 4 bases and J dropped 2 bases, with 9 bases sitting between them. CDR1 is SGHRS, CDR2 YFSETQ, per germline. CDR3 bases: TGCGCCAGCAGCCCCCAGGGGCAAGAGACCCAGTACTTC. Translation: CASSPQGQETQYF. The full variable domain, in which reference TRBV5-1 and TRBJ2-5 provide the parts outside the CDR3, is KAGVTQTPRYLIKTRGQQVTLSCSPISGHRSVSWYQQTPGQGLQFLFEYFSETQRNKGNFPGRFSGRQFSNSRSEMNVSTLELGDSALYLCASSPQGQETQYFGPGTRLLVL.

This sequence joins TRBV4-1 and TRBJ2-1; 7 bases map to TRBD2. Germline CDR1 and CDR2: MGHRA and YSYEKL. CDR3 length: 15 residues. The ends lost 0 bases at V and 7 bases at J; junction bases unmatched: 6. Here the CDR3 reads CASSQEETSFNEQFF. The CDR3 nucleotides read TGCGCCAGCAGCCAAGAAGAGACTAGCTTTAATGAGCAGTTCTTC.

This chain links TRBV7-9 with TRBJ1-1; D is possibly TRBD1 (6 bases). Germline values: CDR1 SEHNR, CDR2 FQNEAQ (reference sequence). CDR3 length: 12 amino acids. V was clipped by 7 bases and J by 7 bases, with 13 bases between them. In nucleotides, the CDR3 is TGTGCCAGCAACGGGGGGCCCAGTGAAGCTTTCTTT. This gives the protein CASNGGPSEAFF.